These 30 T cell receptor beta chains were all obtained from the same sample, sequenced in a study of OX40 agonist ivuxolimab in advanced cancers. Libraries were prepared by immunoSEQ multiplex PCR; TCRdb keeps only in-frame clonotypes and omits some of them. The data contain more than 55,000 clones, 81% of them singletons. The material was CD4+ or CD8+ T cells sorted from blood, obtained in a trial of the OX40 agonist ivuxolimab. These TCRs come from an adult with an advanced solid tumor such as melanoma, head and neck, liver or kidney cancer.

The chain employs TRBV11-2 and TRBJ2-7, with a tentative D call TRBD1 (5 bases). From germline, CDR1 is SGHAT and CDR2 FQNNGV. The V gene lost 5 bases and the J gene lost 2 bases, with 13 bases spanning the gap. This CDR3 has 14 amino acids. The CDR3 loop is CASSLLRGAYEQYF. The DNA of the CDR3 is TGTGCCAGCAGCCTACTTAGGGGCGCCTACGAGCAGTACTTC. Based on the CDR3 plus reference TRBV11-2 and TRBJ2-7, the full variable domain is EAGVAQSPRYKIIEKRQSVAFWCNPISGHATLYWYQQILGQGPKLLIQFQNNGVVDDSQLPKDRFSAERLKGVDSTLKIQPAKLEDSAVYLCASSLLRGAYEQYFGPGTRLTVT.

CDR3 in DNA: TGTGCCTGGAGTGTACTCCAGAGCAATCAGCCCCAGCATTTT. Encoded protein: CAWSVLQSNQPQHF. The chain couples TRBV30 to TRBJ1-5; no clear D gene. The CDR3 sequence is 14 residues long. Trimming removed 0 bases at V and 1 base at J, with 7 bases between. In germline, CDR1 is GTSNPN, CDR2 SVGIG (reference sequence). The full variable domain, with the rest looked up from reference TRBV30 and TRBJ1-5, is SQTIHQWPATLVQPVGSPLSLECTVEGTSNPNLYWYRQAAGRGLQLLFYSVGIGQISSEVPQNLSASRPQDRQFILSSKKLLLSDSGFYLCAWSVLQSNQPQHFGDGTRLSIL.

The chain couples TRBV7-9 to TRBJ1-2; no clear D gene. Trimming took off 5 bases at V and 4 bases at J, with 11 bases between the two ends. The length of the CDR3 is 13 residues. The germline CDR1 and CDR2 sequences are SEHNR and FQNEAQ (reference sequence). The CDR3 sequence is CASSRTGIYGYTF. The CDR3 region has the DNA TGTGCCAGCAGCCGGACCGGGATCTATGGCTACACCTTC. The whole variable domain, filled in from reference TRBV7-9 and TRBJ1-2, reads DTGVSQNPRHKITKRGQNVTFRCDPISEHNRLYWYRQTLGQGPEFLTYFQNEAQLEKSRLLSDRFSAERPKGSFSTLEIQRTEQGDSAMYLCASSRTGIYGYTFGSGTRLTVV.

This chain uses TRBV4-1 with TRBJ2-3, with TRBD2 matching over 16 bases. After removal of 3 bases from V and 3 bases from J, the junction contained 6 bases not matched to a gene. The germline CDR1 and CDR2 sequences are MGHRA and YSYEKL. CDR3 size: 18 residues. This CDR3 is CASSQGGTSGGGTDTQYF. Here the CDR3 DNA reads TGCGCCAGCAGCCAGGGCGGGACTAGCGGGGGGGGAACAGATACGCAGTATTTT.

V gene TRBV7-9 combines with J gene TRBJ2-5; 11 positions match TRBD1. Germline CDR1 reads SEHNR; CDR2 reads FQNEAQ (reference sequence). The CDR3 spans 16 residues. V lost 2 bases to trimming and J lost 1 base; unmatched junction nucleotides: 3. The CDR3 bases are TGTGCCAGCAGCTTACTGGGGACAGGGGGCCAAGAGACCCAGTACTTC. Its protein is CASSLLGTGGQETQYF.

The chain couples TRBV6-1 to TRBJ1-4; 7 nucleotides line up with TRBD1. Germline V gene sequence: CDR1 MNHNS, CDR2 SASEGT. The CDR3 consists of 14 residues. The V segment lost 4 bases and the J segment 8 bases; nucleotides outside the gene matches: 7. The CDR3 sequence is CASSATGLREKLFF. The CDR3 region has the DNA TGTGCCAGCAGTGCGACAGGGCTGAGGGAAAAACTGTTTTTT.

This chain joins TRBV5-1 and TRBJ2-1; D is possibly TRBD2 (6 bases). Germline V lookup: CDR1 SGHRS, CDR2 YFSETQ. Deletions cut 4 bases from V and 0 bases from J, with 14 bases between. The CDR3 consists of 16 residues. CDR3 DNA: TGCGCCAGCAGCCTATCTAGCGCGAGCTCCTACAATGAGCAGTTCTTC. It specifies CASSLSSASSYNEQFF.

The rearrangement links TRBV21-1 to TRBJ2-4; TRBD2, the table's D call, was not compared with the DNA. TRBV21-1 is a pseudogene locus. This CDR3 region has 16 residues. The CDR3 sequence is CASSKICRGAKNIQYF. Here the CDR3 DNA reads TGTGCCAGCAGCAAAATCTGCCGGGGGGCCAAAAACATTCAGTACTTC.

The CDR3 loop reads CASSVVPTASGNTIYF. The CDR3 nucleotides are TGTGCCAGCAGCGTAGTGCCGACGGCCTCTGGAAACACCATATATTTT. The chain joins TRBV9 to TRBJ1-3, with D unclear. V was clipped by 0 bases and J by 0 bases, with 10 bases between them. In germline, CDR1 is SGDLS, CDR2 YYNGEE. This CDR3 contains 16 residues.

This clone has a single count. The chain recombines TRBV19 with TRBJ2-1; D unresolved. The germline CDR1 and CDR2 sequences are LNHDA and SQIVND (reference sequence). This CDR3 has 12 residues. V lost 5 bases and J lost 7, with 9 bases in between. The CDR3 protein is CASSSPGNEQFF. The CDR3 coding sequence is TGTGCCAGTAGTTCCCCGGGTAATGAGCAGTTCTTC.

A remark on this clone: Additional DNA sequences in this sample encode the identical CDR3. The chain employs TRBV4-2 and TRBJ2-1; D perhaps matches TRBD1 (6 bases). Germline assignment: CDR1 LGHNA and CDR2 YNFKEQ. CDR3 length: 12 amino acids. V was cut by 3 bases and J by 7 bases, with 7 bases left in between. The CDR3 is CASSQRGNEQFF. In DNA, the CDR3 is TGTGCCAGCAGCCAGAGGGGGAATGAGCAGTTCTTC.

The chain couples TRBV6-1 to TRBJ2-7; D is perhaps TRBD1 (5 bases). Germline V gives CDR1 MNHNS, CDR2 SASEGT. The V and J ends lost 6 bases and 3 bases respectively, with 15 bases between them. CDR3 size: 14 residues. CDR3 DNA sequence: TGTGCCAGCAGACCTGGGGCGATTGGCTACGAGCAGTACTTC. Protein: CASRPGAIGYEQYF.

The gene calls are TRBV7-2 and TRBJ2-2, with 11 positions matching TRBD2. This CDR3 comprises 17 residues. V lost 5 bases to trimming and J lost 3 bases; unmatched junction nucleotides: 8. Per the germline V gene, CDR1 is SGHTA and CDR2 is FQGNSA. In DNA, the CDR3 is TGTGCCAGCAGCCCCTGGCGGGGACTAGCGGACACCGGGGAGCTGTTTTTT. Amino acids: CASSPWRGLADTGELFF.

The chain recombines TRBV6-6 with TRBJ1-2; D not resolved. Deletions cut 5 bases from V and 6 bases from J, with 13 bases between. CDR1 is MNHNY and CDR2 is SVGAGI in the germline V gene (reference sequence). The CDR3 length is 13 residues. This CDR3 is CASSITDLNGYTF. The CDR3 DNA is TGTGCCAGCAGTATTACCGATCTTAATGGCTACACCTTC.

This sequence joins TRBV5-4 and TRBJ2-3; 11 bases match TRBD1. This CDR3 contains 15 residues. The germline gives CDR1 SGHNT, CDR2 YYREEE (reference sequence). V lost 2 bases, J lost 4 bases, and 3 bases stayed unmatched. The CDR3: CASSFLGQGADTQYF. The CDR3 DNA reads TGTGCCAGCAGCTTTTTGGGACAGGGGGCAGATACGCAGTATTTT.

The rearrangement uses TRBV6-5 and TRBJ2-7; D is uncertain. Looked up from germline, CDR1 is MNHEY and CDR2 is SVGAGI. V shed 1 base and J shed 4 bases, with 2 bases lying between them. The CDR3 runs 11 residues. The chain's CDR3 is CASSYLYEQYF. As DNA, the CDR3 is TGTGCCAGCAGTTACTTGTACGAGCAGTACTTC.

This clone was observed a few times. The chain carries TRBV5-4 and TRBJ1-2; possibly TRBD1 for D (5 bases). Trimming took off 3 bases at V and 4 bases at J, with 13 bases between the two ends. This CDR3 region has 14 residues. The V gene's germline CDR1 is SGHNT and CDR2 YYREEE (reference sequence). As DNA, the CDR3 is TGTGCCAGCAGCTCCGGTGACAGAAGCTATGGCTACACCTTC. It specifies CASSSGDRSYGYTF.

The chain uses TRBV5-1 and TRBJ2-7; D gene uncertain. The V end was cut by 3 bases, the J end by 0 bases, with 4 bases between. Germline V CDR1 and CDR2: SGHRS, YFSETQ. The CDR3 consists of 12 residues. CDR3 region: CASSYSSYEQYF. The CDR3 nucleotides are TGCGCCAGCAGCTATAGCTCCTACGAGCAGTACTTC.

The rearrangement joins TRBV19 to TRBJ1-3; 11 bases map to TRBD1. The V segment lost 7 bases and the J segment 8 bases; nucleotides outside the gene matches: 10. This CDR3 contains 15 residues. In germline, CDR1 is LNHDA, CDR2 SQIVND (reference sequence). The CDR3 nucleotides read TGTGCCAGTATGGACGGACAGGGGGCAGCGGACACCATATATTTT. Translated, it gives CASMDGQGAADTIYF.

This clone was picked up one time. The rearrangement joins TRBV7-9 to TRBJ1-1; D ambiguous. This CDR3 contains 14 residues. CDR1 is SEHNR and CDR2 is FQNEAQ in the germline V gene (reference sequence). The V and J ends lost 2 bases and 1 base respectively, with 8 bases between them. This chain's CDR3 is CASSLSNRNTEAFF. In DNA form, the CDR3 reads TGTGCCAGCAGCTTATCCAACCGGAACACTGAAGCTTTCTTT.

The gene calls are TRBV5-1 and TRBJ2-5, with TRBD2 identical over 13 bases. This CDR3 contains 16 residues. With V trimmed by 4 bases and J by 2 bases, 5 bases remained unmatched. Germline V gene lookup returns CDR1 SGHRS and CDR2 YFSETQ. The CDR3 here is CASSLRLAGGQETQYF. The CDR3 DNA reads TGCGCCAGCAGCCTACGACTAGCGGGAGGACAAGAGACCCAGTACTTC.

The chain's CDR3 is CASSYSGKGNEQFF. CDR3 DNA: TGTGCCAGCAGTTACTCGGGGAAGGGCAATGAGCAGTTCTTC. The V and J genes are TRBV6-5 and TRBJ2-1, with unresolved D. The CDR3 loop spans 14 amino acids. V shed 0 bases and J shed 6 bases, with 9 bases lying between them. Germline CDR1 reads MNHEY; CDR2 reads SVGAGI.

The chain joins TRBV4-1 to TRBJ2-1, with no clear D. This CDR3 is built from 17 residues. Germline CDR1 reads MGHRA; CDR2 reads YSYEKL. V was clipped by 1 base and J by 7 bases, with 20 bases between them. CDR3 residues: CASSQGYGRSLSNEQFF. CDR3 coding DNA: TGCGCCAGCAGCCAAGGGTATGGTAGAAGTTTATCTAATGAGCAGTTCTTC.

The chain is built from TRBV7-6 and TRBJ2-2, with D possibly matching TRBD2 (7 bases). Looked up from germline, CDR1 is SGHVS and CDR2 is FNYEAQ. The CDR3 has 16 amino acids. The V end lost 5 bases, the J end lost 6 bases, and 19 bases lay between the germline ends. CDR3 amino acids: CASSPGASGPPGELFF. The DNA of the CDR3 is TGTGCCAGCAGCCCGGGGGCTAGCGGCCCACCCGGGGAGCTGTTTTTT.

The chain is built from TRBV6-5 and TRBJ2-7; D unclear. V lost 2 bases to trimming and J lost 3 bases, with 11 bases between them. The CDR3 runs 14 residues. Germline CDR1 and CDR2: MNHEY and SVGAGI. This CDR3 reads CASSYSIGYYEQYF. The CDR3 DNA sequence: TGTGCCAGCAGTTACAGTATCGGCTACTACGAGCAGTACTTC.

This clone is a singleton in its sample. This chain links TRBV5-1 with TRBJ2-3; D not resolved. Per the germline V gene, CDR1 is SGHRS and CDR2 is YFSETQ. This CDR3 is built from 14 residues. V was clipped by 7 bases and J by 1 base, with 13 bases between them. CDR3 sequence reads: CASRPTSGTDTQYF. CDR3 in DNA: TGCGCCAGCCGGCCCACGAGTGGCACAGATACGCAGTATTTT.

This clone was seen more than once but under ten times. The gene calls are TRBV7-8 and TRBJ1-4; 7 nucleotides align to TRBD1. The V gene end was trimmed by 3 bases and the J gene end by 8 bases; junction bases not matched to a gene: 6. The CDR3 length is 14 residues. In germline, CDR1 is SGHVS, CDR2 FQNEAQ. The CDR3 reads CASSFDREGEKLFF. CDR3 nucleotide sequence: TGTGCCAGCAGCTTCGACAGGGAGGGAGAAAAACTGTTTTTT. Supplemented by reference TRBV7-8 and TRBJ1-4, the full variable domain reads GAGVSQSPRYKVAKRGQDVALRCDPISGHVSLFWYQQALGQGPEFLTYFQNEAQLDKSGLPSDRFFAERPEGSVSTLKIQRTQQEDSAVYLCASSFDREGEKLFFGSGTQLSVL.

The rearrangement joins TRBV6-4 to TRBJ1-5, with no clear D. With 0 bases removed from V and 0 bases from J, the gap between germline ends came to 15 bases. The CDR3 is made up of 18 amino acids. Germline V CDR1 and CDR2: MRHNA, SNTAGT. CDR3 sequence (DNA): TGTGCCAGCAGTGACTCTGGACCGACCTTTTATAGCAATCAGCCCCAGCATTTT. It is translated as CASSDSGPTFYSNQPQHF.

The CDR3 is CASSTGAGYTEAFF. The CDR3 DNA reads TGTGCCAGTAGTACAGGGGCCGGGTACACTGAAGCTTTCTTT. The chain joins TRBV19 to TRBJ1-1, with D perhaps matching TRBD1 (6 bases). Germline V gives CDR1 LNHDA, CDR2 SQIVND (reference sequence). This CDR3 has 14 residues. The V gene lost 4 bases and the J gene lost 3 bases, with 12 bases spanning the gap.

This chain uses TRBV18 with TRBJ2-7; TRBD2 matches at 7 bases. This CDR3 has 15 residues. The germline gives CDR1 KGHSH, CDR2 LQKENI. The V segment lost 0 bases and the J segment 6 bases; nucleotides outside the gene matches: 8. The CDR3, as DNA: TGTGCCAGCTCACCACCGAATGCGGGAGATCTCGAGCAGTACTTC. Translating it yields CASSPPNAGDLEQYF. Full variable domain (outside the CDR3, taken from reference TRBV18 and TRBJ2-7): NAGVMQNPRHLVRRRGQEARLRCSPMKGHSHVYWYRQLPEEGLKFMVYLQKENIIDESGMPKERFSAEFPKEGPSILRIQQVVRGDSAAYFCASSPPNAGDLEQYFGPGTRLTVT.